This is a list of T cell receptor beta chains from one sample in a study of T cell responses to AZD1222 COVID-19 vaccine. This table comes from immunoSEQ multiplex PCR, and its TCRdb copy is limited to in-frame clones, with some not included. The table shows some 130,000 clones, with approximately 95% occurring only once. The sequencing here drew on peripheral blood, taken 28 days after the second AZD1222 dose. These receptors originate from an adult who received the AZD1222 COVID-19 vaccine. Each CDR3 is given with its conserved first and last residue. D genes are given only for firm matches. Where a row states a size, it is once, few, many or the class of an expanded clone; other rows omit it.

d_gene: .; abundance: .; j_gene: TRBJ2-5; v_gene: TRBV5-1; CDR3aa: CASSLQRSETQYF; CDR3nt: TGCGCCAGCAGCTTGCAGCGGAGTGAGACCCAGTACTTC
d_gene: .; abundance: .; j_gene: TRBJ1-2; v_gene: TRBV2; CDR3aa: CASSRDTYGYTF; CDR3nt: TGTGCCAGCTCCCGGGACACCTATGGCTACACCTTC
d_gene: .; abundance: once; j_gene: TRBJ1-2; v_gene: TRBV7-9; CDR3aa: CASSLVSGYGYTF; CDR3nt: TGTGCCAGCAGCTTAGTATCGGGCTATGGCTACACCTTC
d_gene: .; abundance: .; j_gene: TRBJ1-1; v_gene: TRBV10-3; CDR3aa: CAISKGDSTEAFF; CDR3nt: TGTGCCATCAGTAAGGGGGACTCCACTGAAGCTTTCTTT
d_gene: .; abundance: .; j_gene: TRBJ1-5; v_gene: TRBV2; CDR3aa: CASSERFASRERPQHF; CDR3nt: TGTGCCAGCAGTGAACGTTTTGCCAGCCGAGAGAGGCCCCAGCATTTT
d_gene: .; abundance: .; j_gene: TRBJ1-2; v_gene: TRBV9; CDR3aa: CASSEGRDLTF; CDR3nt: TGTGCCAGCAGCGAAGGGCGGGATTTAACCTTC
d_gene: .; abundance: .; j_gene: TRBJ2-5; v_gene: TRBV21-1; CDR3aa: CASSKKRGGLSTQYF; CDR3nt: TGTGCCAGCAGCAAAAAAAGAGGGGGCTTATCAACCCAGTACTTC
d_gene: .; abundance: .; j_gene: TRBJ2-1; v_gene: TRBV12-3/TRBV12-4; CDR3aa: CASSWAGDEQFF; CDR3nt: TGTGCCAGCAGTTGGGCCGGGGATGAGCAGTTCTTC
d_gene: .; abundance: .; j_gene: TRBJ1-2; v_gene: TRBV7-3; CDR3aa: CASAPHGYTF; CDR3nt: TGTGCCAGTGCCCCCCACGGCTACACCTTC
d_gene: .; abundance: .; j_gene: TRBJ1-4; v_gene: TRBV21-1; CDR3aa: CASSKVPPRREKLFF; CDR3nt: TGTGCCAGCAGCAAAGTACCTCCCAGACGGGAAAAACTGTTTTTT
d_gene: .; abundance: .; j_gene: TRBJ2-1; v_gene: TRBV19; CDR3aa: CASKRDSSYNEQFF; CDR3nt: TGTGCCAGTAAACGGGATAGCTCCTACAATGAGCAGTTCTTC
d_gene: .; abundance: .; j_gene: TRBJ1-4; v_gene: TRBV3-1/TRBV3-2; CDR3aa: CASSLRSDRAREGEKLFF; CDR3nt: TGTGCCAGCAGCCTCCGCTCGGACAGAGCCCGGGAGGGTGAAAAACTGTTTTTT
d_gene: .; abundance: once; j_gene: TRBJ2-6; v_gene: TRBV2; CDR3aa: CASRVSGANVLTF; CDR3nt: TGTGCCAGCAGGGTATCTGGGGCCAACGTCCTGACTTTC
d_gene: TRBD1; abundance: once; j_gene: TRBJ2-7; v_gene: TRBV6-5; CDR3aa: CASRPGTGTFAEQYF; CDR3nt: TGTGCCAGCAGGCCCGGGACAGGGACCTTCGCCGAGCAGTACTTC
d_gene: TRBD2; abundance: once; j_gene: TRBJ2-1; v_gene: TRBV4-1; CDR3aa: CASSQDNSGGANYNEQFF; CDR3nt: TGCGCCAGCAGCCAAGATAATAGCGGGGGGGCAAACTACAATGAGCAGTTCTTC
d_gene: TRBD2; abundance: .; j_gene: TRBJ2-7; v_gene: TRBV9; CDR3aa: CASSPTGTSGSYEQYF; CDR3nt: TGTGCCAGCAGCCCAACCGGGACTAGCGGGAGCTACGAGCAGTACTTC
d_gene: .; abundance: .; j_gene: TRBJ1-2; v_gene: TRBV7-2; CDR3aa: CASTQGEDGYTF; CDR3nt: TGTGCCAGCACCCAAGGGGAGGATGGCTACACCTTC
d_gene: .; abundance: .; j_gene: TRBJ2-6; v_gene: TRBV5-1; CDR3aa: CASSGANVLTF; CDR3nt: TGCGCCAGCTCTGGGGCCAACGTCCTGACTTTC
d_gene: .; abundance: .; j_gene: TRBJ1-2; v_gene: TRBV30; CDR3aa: CAWSERPLGTASIGYTF; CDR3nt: TGTGCCTGGAGCGAACGGCCCCTCGGCACCGCCTCGATCGGCTACACCTTC
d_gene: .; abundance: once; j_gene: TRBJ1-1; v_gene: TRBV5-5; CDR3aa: CASSFLPGEIEAFF; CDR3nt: TGTGCCAGCAGCTTTTTACCAGGGGAAATTGAAGCTTTCTTT
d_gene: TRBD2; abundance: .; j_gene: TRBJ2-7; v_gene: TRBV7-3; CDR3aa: CASSLAGGPYYEQYF; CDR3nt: TGTGCCAGCAGCTTAGCGGGGGGGCCTTACTACGAGCAGTACTTC
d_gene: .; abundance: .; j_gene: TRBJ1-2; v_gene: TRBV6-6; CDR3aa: CASSPPGLLYGYTF; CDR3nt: TGTGCCAGCAGTCCCCCCGGGTTGTTATATGGCTACACCTTC
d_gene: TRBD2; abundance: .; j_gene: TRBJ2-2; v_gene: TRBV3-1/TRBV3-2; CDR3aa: CASSHSSGGADELFF; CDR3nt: TGTGCCAGCAGCCATTCTAGCGGGGGCGCCGACGAGCTGTTTTTT
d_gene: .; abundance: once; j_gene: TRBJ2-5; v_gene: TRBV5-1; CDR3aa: CASSSPGGETQYF; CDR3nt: TGCGCCAGCAGCTCCCCCGGTGGGGAGACCCAGTACTTC
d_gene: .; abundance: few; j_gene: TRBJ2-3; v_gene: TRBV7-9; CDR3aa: CASIPPAGMATDTQYF; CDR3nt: TGTGCCAGCATCCCCCCCGCCGGGATGGCCACAGATACGCAGTATTTT
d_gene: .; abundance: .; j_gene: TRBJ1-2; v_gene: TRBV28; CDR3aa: CASTFGTNYGYTF; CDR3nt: TGTGCCAGCACCTTCGGGACAAACTATGGCTACACCTTC
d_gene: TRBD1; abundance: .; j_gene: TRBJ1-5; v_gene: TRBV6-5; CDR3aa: CASSSSGPRGQPQHF; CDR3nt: TGTGCCAGCAGTTCCTCGGGTCCCAGGGGGCAGCCCCAGCATTTT
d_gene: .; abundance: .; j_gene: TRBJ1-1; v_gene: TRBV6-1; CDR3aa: CASSEYARVGGAFF; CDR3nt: TGTGCCAGCAGTGAGTATGCCCGGGTCGGGGGAGCTTTCTTT
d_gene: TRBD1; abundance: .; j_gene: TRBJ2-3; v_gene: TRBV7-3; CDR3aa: CASSQGVLAGTDTQYF; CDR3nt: TGTGCCAGCAGCCAGGGGGTATTAGCCGGCACAGATACGCAGTATTTT
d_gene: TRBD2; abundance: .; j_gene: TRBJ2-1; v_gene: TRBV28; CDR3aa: CASTLSRGEQFF; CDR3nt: TGTGCCAGCACCCTGTCGCGGGGGGAGCAGTTCTTC
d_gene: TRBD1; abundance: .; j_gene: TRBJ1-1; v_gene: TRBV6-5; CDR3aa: CASRGTGQNTEAFF; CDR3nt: TGTGCCAGCAGGGGGACAGGGCAGAACACTGAAGCTTTCTTT
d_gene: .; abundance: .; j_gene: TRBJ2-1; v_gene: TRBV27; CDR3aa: CASSLSLAKGEQFF; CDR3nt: TGTGCCAGCAGTTTAAGTCTCGCCAAGGGAGAGCAGTTCTTC
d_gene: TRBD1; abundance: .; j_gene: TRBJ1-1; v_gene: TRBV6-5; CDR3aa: CASSYSYGTANTEAFF; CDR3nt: TGTGCCAGCAGTTACTCGTACGGGACAGCGAACACTGAAGCTTTCTTT